The 31 T cell receptor beta chains given below trace back to one sample, sequenced in a study of T cell responses to AZD1222 COVID-19 vaccine. Sequenced by immunoSEQ multiplex PCR; TCRdb stores in-frame clones only, minus some. This sample has 150,000 to 250,000 clones, with 91% found just once. Source: peripheral blood, taken 28 days after the second AZD1222 dose. Receptors were obtained from an adult who received the AZD1222 COVID-19 vaccine.

As to this clone: One junction end does not reproduce the germline sequence, and a read error may be involved. The V gene is TRBV6-6, the J gene TRBJ1-6, with 9 bases that match TRBD1. The CDR3 consists of 15 residues. Looked up from germline, CDR1 is MNHNY and CDR2 is SVGAGI (reference sequence). CDR3 sequence: CASIYAQGAGSPLHF. CDR3 in DNA: TGTGCCAGCATTTACGCACAGGGGGCCGGTTCACCCCTCCACTTT.

Details on this clone: Additional DNA sequences in this sample encode the identical CDR3. The chain couples TRBV28 to TRBJ2-7; D might be TRBD1 (6 bases). Germline V gene lookup returns CDR1 MDHEN and CDR2 SYDVKM. The V gene lost 9 bases and the J gene lost 4 bases, with 10 bases spanning the gap. This CDR3 comprises 11 residues. The CDR3 nucleotides are TGTGCCAGTGCAGGGGTGTACGAGCAGTACTTC. Protein sequence: CASAGVYEQYF.

The genes are TRBV5-4 and TRBJ2-2; 7 nucleotides match TRBD2. Losses at the gene ends were 2 bases for V and 2 bases for J; bases not matched to a gene: 6. In germline, CDR1 is SGHNT, CDR2 YYREEE (reference sequence). The CDR3 loop spans 16 amino acids. The CDR3 is CASSFALAANTGELFF. The CDR3 DNA is TGTGCCAGCAGCTTCGCCCTAGCGGCAAACACCGGGGAGCTGTTTTTT.

In DNA, the CDR3 is TGTGCCAGCAGCCATGACAGGGTCGAGCAGTACTTC. Translated, it gives CASSHDRVEQYF. The chain has TRBV7-9 and TRBJ2-7; 7 bases agree with TRBD1. J gave up 6 bases and V 5 bases, and 4 bases lay outside the gene matches. The germline V gene encodes CDR1 SEHNR and CDR2 FQNEAQ (reference sequence). The CDR3 runs 12 residues. Based on the CDR3 plus reference TRBV7-9 and TRBJ2-7, the full variable domain is DTGVSQNPRHKITKRGQNVTFRCDPISEHNRLYWYRQTLGQGPEFLTYFQNEAQLEKSRLLSDRFSAERPKGSFSTLEIQRTEQGDSAMYLCASSHDRVEQYFGPGTRLTVT.

The chain combines TRBV7-8 with TRBJ1-5, with 10 bases lining up with TRBD1. Germline V gene lookup returns CDR1 SGHVS and CDR2 FQNEAQ. The CDR3 is 15 amino acids. With V trimmed by 5 bases and J by 6 bases, 7 bases remained unmatched. CDR3 sequence reads: CASSRDRGLGQPQHF. CDR3 DNA: TGTGCCAGCAGCCGAGACAGGGGGCTCGGTCAGCCCCAGCATTTT.

The rearrangement links TRBV5-1 to TRBJ2-5; D remains unclear. The CDR3 is 12 amino acids. Trimming pared 1 base from V and 4 bases from J, leaving 5 bases between. The germline V gene encodes CDR1 SGHRS and CDR2 YFSETQ. CDR3 DNA: TGCGCCAGCAGCTTGCAAATAGAGACCCAGTACTTC. Protein: CASSLQIETQYF.

This sequence joins TRBV7-3 and TRBJ1-1; D not resolved. The CDR3 is 14 residues long. Germline CDR1 SGHTA, CDR2 FQGTGA. Trimming took off 2 bases at V and 5 bases at J, with 12 bases between the two ends. Here the CDR3 reads CASSLGWVRTEAFF. The DNA of the CDR3 is TGTGCCAGCAGCTTAGGCTGGGTACGGACTGAAGCTTTCTTT.

The chain combines TRBV18 with TRBJ2-5; D remains unclear. The CDR3 totals 12 residues. Germline V gene sequence: CDR1 KGHSH, CDR2 LQKENI. Trimming stripped 5 bases from V and 9 bases from J, with 13 bases between. CDR3 in amino acids: CASSAAGLAQYF. The CDR3 coding sequence is TGTGCCAGCTCAGCGGCCGGTTTGGCCCAGTACTTC. Full variable domain (rest looked up from reference TRBV18 and TRBJ2-5): NAGVMQNPRHLVRRRGQEARLRCSPMKGHSHVYWYRQLPEEGLKFMVYLQKENIIDESGMPKERFSAEFPKEGPSILRIQQVVRGDSAAYFCASSAAGLAQYFGPGTRLLVL.

V usage is TRBV6-5 and J usage is TRBJ2-2; D gene uncertain. Germline V CDR1 and CDR2: MNHEY, SVGAGI. The CDR3 length is 14 residues. Trimming removed 7 bases from V and 4 bases from J, with 13 bases in between. Written as DNA, the CDR3 is TGTGCCAGCAATGTCGCGCAGACCACCGGGGAGCTGTTTTTT. It codes for CASNVAQTTGELFF.

The rearrangement links TRBV5-1 to TRBJ1-1, with D maybe TRBD1 (5 bases). Looked up from germline, CDR1 is SGHRS and CDR2 is YFSETQ. V lost 0 bases, J lost 1 base, and 13 bases lay in between. The CDR3 totals 16 residues. CDR3 amino acids: CASSLVGGGRNTEAFF. CDR3 DNA sequence: TGCGCCAGCAGCTTGGTAGGCGGGGGGAGGAACACTGAAGCTTTCTTT.

The rearrangement uses TRBV7-2 and TRBJ1-3; no firm D call. The CDR3 is made up of 15 amino acids. Germline V gene data show CDR1 as SGHTA and CDR2 as FQGNSA. Between the trimmed V and J ends, which lost 1 base and 0 bases, there was a span of 7 bases. Here the CDR3 DNA reads TGTGCCAGCAGCTTAGGGGTGAGCTCTGGAAACACCATATATTTT. This gives the protein CASSLGVSSGNTIYF.

The V gene is TRBV10-1, the J gene TRBJ2-7, with D unresolved. The CDR3 totals 13 residues. The germline V gene has CDR1 WNHNN and CDR2 SYGVQD (reference sequence). V shed 2 bases and J shed 5 bases, with 10 bases lying between them. CDR3 DNA: TGCGCCAGCAGTGAGGGATACGGCCACGAGCAGTACTTC. Translation gives CASSEGYGHEQYF.

The rearrangement uses TRBV27 and TRBJ2-1; 8 bases agree with TRBD1. CDR1 and CDR2 from the germline V gene are MNHEY and SMNVEV (reference sequence). This CDR3 spans 15 amino acids. Trimming at V came to 5 bases and at J to 8 bases, leaving 11 bases not matched to a gene. The CDR3 region has the DNA TGTGCCAGCAGTCCATTTTCGGACAGGGCCGATGAGCAGTTCTTC. Its translation: CASSPFSDRADEQFF.

Written as DNA, the CDR3 is TGCGCCAGCAGCCAAGTCCAGGGACAGCAGTTCTTC. Its translation: CASSQVQGQQFF. The V gene is TRBV4-1, the J gene TRBJ2-1; the D call may be TRBD1 or TRBD2 (5 bases each). V dropped 1 base and J dropped 11 bases, with 9 bases sitting between them. Germline V gene sequence: CDR1 MGHRA, CDR2 YSYEKL. This CDR3 has 12 residues.

This clone was detected once. The rearrangement joins TRBV6-5 to TRBJ1-5; D is possibly TRBD1 (5 bases). Germline CDR1 MNHEY, CDR2 SVGAGI. CDR3 length: 15 amino acids. Between the trimmed V and J ends, which lost 5 bases and 0 bases, there was a span of 11 bases. The DNA for the CDR3 is TGTGCCAGCAGTCGACAGCCCGATAGCAATCAGCCCCAGCATTTT. This translates into CASSRQPDSNQPQHF.

This clone came up once. V usage is TRBV2 and J usage is TRBJ2-2; TRBD1 is a possible D gene (6 bases). The CDR3 consists of 16 residues. The germline V gene has CDR1 SNHLY and CDR2 FYNNEI. V gave up 7 bases and J gave up 4 bases, with 19 bases separating them. CDR3 coding DNA: TGTGCCAGCACTCTGACCGCAGGGGTAGGCACCGGGGAGCTGTTTTTT. Translating it yields CASTLTAGVGTGELFF.

The chain combines TRBV3-1 (or the pseudogene TRBV3-2) with TRBJ1-4, with a possible D match to TRBD1 (5 bases). CDR3 size: 16 residues. Germline V gene data show CDR1 as LGHDT and CDR2 as YNNKEL (reference sequence). Trimming took 0 bases from V and 2 from J, leaving 10 bases between them. In nucleotides, the CDR3 is TGTGCCAGCAGCCAAGATTACGGGGGGACTAATGAAAAACTGTTTTTT. Protein sequence: CASSQDYGGTNEKLFF.

The chain joins TRBV7-8 to TRBJ2-7; D call uncertain. V lost 5 bases, J lost 3 bases, and 8 bases lay in between. CDR3 size: 12 residues. CDR1 SGHVS and CDR2 FQNEAQ come from the germline V gene. CDR3 sequence reads: CASSQQGYEQYF. Here the CDR3 DNA reads TGTGCCAGCAGCCAACAAGGCTACGAGCAGTACTTC.

The chain couples TRBV19 to TRBJ1-5; tentatively, D is TRBD1 (6 bases). The CDR3 length is 15 residues. The germline CDR1 and CDR2 sequences are LNHDA and SQIVND (reference sequence). Deletions cut 7 bases from V and 2 bases from J, with 15 bases between. The CDR3 loop is CASKPGETGNQPQHF. CDR3 nucleotides: TGTGCCAGTAAACCAGGGGAGACGGGCAATCAGCCCCAGCATTTT.

The rearrangement joins TRBV7-2 to TRBJ2-1, with 12 bases lining up with TRBD1. CDR1 is SGHTA, CDR2 FQGNSA, per germline. V gave up 1 base and J gave up 15 bases; unmatched junction bases: 7. The CDR3 runs 14 residues. The CDR3 spells CASSLGGGTGGPFF. The CDR3 nucleotides read TGTGCCAGCAGCTTAGGAGGCGGGACAGGGGGCCCGTTCTTC.

The rearrangement links TRBV6-1 to TRBJ2-7; possibly TRBD2 for D (6 bases). V lost 3 bases, J lost 7 bases, and 7 bases lay in between. CDR3 length: 11 amino acids. CDR1 and CDR2 from the germline V gene are MNHNS and SASEGT. As DNA, the CDR3 is TGTGCCAGCAGTGAGGGGAGGGAGCAGTACTTC. Protein: CASSEGREQYF.

This chain joins TRBV5-1 and TRBJ2-2; 9 nucleotides line up with TRBD1. There are 13 residues in the CDR3. Unmatched junction bases numbered 4, after V lost 6 bases and J lost 7 bases. Germline V gene data show CDR1 as SGHRS and CDR2 as YFSETQ. CDR3 coding DNA: TGCGCCAGCAACAGGGGGCGGGTCGGGGAGCTGTTTTTT. Its translation is CASNRGRVGELFF.

The chain employs TRBV15 and TRBJ2-7; perhaps TRBD2 as D (5 bases). V shed 0 bases and J shed 7 bases, with 13 bases lying between them. The CDR3 has 14 amino acids. Germline CDR1 and CDR2: LNHNV and YYDKDF (reference sequence). In DNA, the CDR3 is TGTGCCACCAGCAGAGATCGAGGACTCAAGGAGCAGTACTTC. Amino acids: CATSRDRGLKEQYF.

This clone came up once. V usage is TRBV6-2 or TRBV6-3 and J usage is TRBJ2-1; 9 bases map to TRBD2. The V and J ends lost 2 bases and 5 bases, in that order; junction bases with no gene match: 4. The CDR3 runs 15 residues. Germline V gene sequence: CDR1 MNHEY, CDR2 SVGEGT. This CDR3 is CASSYGRLADNEQFF. CDR3 bases: TGTGCCAGCAGTTACGGGCGACTAGCGGACAATGAGCAGTTCTTC.

This chain connects TRBV7-2 to TRBJ2-7, with TRBD2 matching 7 bases. This CDR3 is built from 14 residues. The germline V gene encodes CDR1 SGHTA and CDR2 FQGNSA. The V gene end was trimmed by 1 base and the J gene end by 6 bases; junction bases not matched to a gene: 6. The chain's CDR3 is CASSLGWEGLEQYF. CDR3 bases: TGTGCCAGCAGCTTAGGGTGGGAGGGTCTCGAGCAGTACTTC.

V and J are TRBV15 and TRBJ1-2; a weak D match, TRBD1 (5 bases). This CDR3 is built from 17 residues. V shed 3 bases and J shed 4 bases, with 21 bases lying between them. Germline loops: CDR1 LNHNV, CDR2 YYDKDF (reference sequence). This CDR3 reads CATSRPGGAQAGYGYTF. In DNA form, the CDR3 reads TGTGCCACCAGCAGGCCTGGGGGTGCTCAGGCGGGCTATGGCTACACCTTC.

This rearrangement joins TRBV5-1 to TRBJ2-1, with a tentative D call TRBD2 (6 bases). This CDR3 comprises 15 residues. The V end lost 3 bases, the J end lost 1 base, and 11 bases lay between the germline ends. Germline V CDR1 and CDR2: SGHRS, YFSETQ. The CDR3 loop is CASSWEAGSYNEQFF. For the CDR3, the DNA is TGCGCCAGCAGCTGGGAGGCGGGGTCCTACAATGAGCAGTTCTTC.

The chain combines TRBV11-2 with TRBJ2-7, with 12 positions matching TRBD1. Germline CDR1 SGHAT, CDR2 FQNNGV. The trim removed 2 bases at V and 3 bases at J, leaving 5 bases unmatched. CDR3 length: 16 amino acids. The CDR3 DNA follows: TGTGCCAGCAGCTTAAGGGGGACAGGGGGCTACTACGAGCAGTACTTC. The encoded protein is CASSLRGTGGYYEQYF.

The chain combines TRBV5-1 with TRBJ2-5, with TRBD1 as a possible D gene (6 bases). CDR3 length equals 15 residues. Germline CDR1 and CDR2: SGHRS and YFSETQ. The V end lost 3 bases, the J end lost 4 bases, and 16 bases lay between the germline ends. CDR3 region: CASSSWYIQGETQYF. The CDR3 bases are TGCGCCAGCAGCTCATGGTATATACAGGGAGAGACCCAGTACTTC.

The V call is TRBV4-1, the J call TRBJ2-1; 7 nucleotides line up with TRBD2. The V gene end was trimmed by 5 bases and the J gene end by 7 bases; junction bases not matched to a gene: 17. This CDR3 is 17 amino acids long. Germline V lookup: CDR1 MGHRA, CDR2 YSYEKL. In nucleotides, the CDR3 is TGCGCCAGCAGCAAAGGTCGAGCGGGACCTAGGGGAAATGAGCAGTTCTTC. Protein: CASSKGRAGPRGNEQFF.

The gene calls are TRBV7-3 and TRBJ2-7; perhaps TRBD1 as D (6 bases). V lost 5 bases and J lost 6, with 17 bases in between. The CDR3 is 14 amino acids. Germline V lookup: CDR1 SGHTA, CDR2 FQGTGA. CDR3 amino acids: CASSRTGTAVEQYF. The CDR3 DNA reads as TGTGCCAGCAGCCGAACAGGGACCGCTGTCGAGCAGTACTTC.